This T cell receptor (beta chain) was profiled in a study of vaccination effects on CD4 cells after COVID-19. Overall study: The patients, three convalescent individuals, were sampled early and late after vaccination. Findings and caveats of the study: Clones of infection and vaccine origin contracted markedly late after vaccination.

Subsequent to roughly 10 days of culture, CD4+ T cells were isolated. A positive SARS-CoV-2 PCR test fell between March and December 2020. Each participant received a vaccine that was either BNT162b2 or mRNA-1273, given as two doses. The authors exchanged half the medium for IL-2 medium on days 3 and 7. With regard to this clone: Antigen specificity is unknown.

V gave up 2 bases and J gave up 9 bases, with 13 bases separating them. CDR1 LGHNA and CDR2 YSLEER come from the germline V gene. This CDR3 spans 13 amino acids. The table came from immunoSEQ multiplex PCR; TCRdb's copy has only in-frame clones and leaves some out. Of 40,000 to 45,000 clones listed, around 76% are singletons. The material was CD4+ T cells from PBMCs cultured without peptide, obtained after COVID-19 vaccination. The V call is TRBV4-3, the J call TRBJ1-1, with D tentatively TRBD1 (5 bases). The TCR sequence derives from a human donor who had a prior SARS-CoV-2 infection. CDR3 bases: TGCGCCAGCAGCCAAACCGGGGGATCGAAAGCTTTCTTT. Its translation: CASSQTGGSKAFF.